A selection of T cell receptor beta chains follows, all from one sample in a study of T cell responses to AZD1222 COVID-19 vaccine. Method: immunoSEQ multiplex PCR; TCRdb's copy keeps in-frame clones and lacks some. The sample yields around 190,000 clones, approximately 94% seen once. This specimen was peripheral blood, taken 28 days after the second AZD1222 dose. The receptors come from an adult who received the AZD1222 COVID-19 vaccine. Each CDR3 is given with its conserved first and last residue. The order of the fields is clone size, V gene, D gene, J gene, CDR3 protein, CDR3 DNA. The D gene is left open where the match is weak. Rows give clone size only sometimes, using once, few, many, or a class for an expanded clone.

clone_size: .
v_call: TRBV2
d_call: .
j_call: TRBJ1-4
cdr3_aa: CASSALLQGTNEKLFF
cdr3_nt: TGTGCCAGCAGTGCCCTCTTACAGGGTACGAATGAAAAACTGTTTTTT

clone_size: .
v_call: TRBV6-5
d_call: .
j_call: TRBJ1-6
cdr3_aa: CASTGTDSPLHF
cdr3_nt: TGTGCCTCCACAGGGACGGATTCACCCCTCCACTTT

clone_size: .
v_call: TRBV4-1
d_call: TRBD2
j_call: TRBJ2-1
cdr3_aa: CASSQERGTYNEQFF
cdr3_nt: TGCGCCAGCAGCCAAGAGCGGGGGACCTACAATGAGCAGTTCTTC

clone_size: .
v_call: TRBV30
d_call: TRBD1
j_call: TRBJ1-2
cdr3_aa: CAWNRQGHYGYTF
cdr3_nt: TGTGCCTGGAATCGACAGGGACACTATGGCTACACCTTC

clone_size: .
v_call: TRBV28
d_call: TRBD2
j_call: TRBJ2-7
cdr3_aa: CASSPEDLAGGTYEQYF
cdr3_nt: TGTGCCAGCAGTCCGGAAGACTTAGCGGGGGGTACGTACGAGCAGTACTTC

clone_size: .
v_call: TRBV4-3
d_call: .
j_call: TRBJ1-6
cdr3_aa: CASSQTYSNSPLHF
cdr3_nt: TGCGCCAGCAGCCAGACGTATTCTAATTCACCCCTCCACTTT

clone_size: once
v_call: TRBV18
d_call: .
j_call: TRBJ1-6
cdr3_aa: CASSPSNSSPLHF
cdr3_nt: TGTGCCAGCTCACCATCGAATTCTTCACCCCTCCACTTT

clone_size: .
v_call: TRBV18
d_call: .
j_call: TRBJ1-4
cdr3_aa: CASRPGITNEKLFF
cdr3_nt: TGTGCCAGCCGACCCGGGATCACTAATGAAAAACTGTTTTTT

clone_size: few
v_call: TRBV18
d_call: TRBD1
j_call: TRBJ1-2
cdr3_aa: CASSPGQGDYGYTF
cdr3_nt: TGTGCCAGCTCACCAGGACAGGGAGACTATGGCTACACCTTC

clone_size: .
v_call: TRBV27
d_call: .
j_call: TRBJ1-1
cdr3_aa: CASSLSSGFGNTEAFF
cdr3_nt: TGTGCCAGCAGTTTATCGTCAGGATTCGGGAACACTGAAGCTTTCTTT

clone_size: .
v_call: TRBV5-1
d_call: .
j_call: TRBJ1-2
cdr3_aa: CASSLLTGPYDGYTF
cdr3_nt: TGCGCCAGCAGCTTACTGACAGGCCCCTATGATGGCTACACCTTC

clone_size: .
v_call: TRBV5-1
d_call: .
j_call: TRBJ1-3
cdr3_aa: CASSLAAENTIYF
cdr3_nt: TGCGCCAGCAGCTTGGCTGCAGAAAACACCATATATTTT

clone_size: .
v_call: TRBV6-2/TRBV6-3
d_call: TRBD2
j_call: TRBJ2-3
cdr3_aa: CASSYEGAGSTDTQYF
cdr3_nt: TGTGCCAGCAGTTATGAGGGAGCGGGGAGCACAGATACGCAGTATTTT

clone_size: .
v_call: TRBV19
d_call: .
j_call: TRBJ1-5
cdr3_aa: CASNRALSNQPQHF
cdr3_nt: TGTGCCAGCAACAGGGCCCTGAGCAATCAGCCCCAGCATTTT

clone_size: .
v_call: TRBV27
d_call: .
j_call: TRBJ2-3
cdr3_aa: CASSLFEGDGPDTQYF
cdr3_nt: TGTGCCAGCAGTTTATTTGAGGGGGATGGCCCAGATACGCAGTATTTT

clone_size: .
v_call: TRBV19
d_call: TRBD2
j_call: TRBJ2-1
cdr3_aa: CASKSAGAGDFFNEQFF
cdr3_nt: TGTGCCAGTAAATCAGCGGGGGCGGGGGACTTCTTTAATGAGCAGTTCTTC

clone_size: once
v_call: TRBV30
d_call: TRBD1
j_call: TRBJ1-1
cdr3_aa: CAWSVTGDEAFF
cdr3_nt: TGTGCCTGGAGTGTCACAGGGGATGAAGCTTTCTTT

clone_size: once
v_call: TRBV7-2
d_call: .
j_call: TRBJ2-1
cdr3_aa: CASSLVYNEQFF
cdr3_nt: TGTGCCAGCAGCTTAGTTTACAATGAGCAGTTCTTC

clone_size: once
v_call: TRBV1
d_call: .
j_call: TRBJ1-2
cdr3_aa: CRHKDRRHYGYTF
cdr3_nt: TGCCGTCACAAGGACAGAAGACACTATGGCTACACCTTC

clone_size: .
v_call: TRBV7-3
d_call: .
j_call: TRBJ2-5
cdr3_aa: CASSPSRVETQYF
cdr3_nt: TGTGCCAGCAGTCCCTCGCGGGTAGAGACCCAGTACTTC

clone_size: .
v_call: TRBV5-1
d_call: TRBD2
j_call: TRBJ2-1
cdr3_aa: CASSRAGDSSYNEQFF
cdr3_nt: TGCGCCAGCAGCAGAGCGGGAGATAGCTCCTACAATGAGCAGTTCTTC

clone_size: .
v_call: TRBV19
d_call: .
j_call: TRBJ1-5
cdr3_aa: CASSTPAGLALNQPQHF
cdr3_nt: TGTGCCAGTAGTACCCCCGCGGGTCTGGCCCTCAATCAGCCCCAGCATTTT

clone_size: .
v_call: TRBV11-2
d_call: .
j_call: TRBJ1-2
cdr3_aa: CASSPISRHAGYTF
cdr3_nt: TGTGCCAGCAGCCCTATTTCTCGGCACGCTGGCTACACCTTC

clone_size: once
v_call: TRBV27
d_call: TRBD1
j_call: TRBJ1-2
cdr3_aa: CASSVYRGGNYGYTF
cdr3_nt: TGTGCCAGCAGTGTTTACAGGGGGGGTAACTATGGCTACACCTTC

clone_size: .
v_call: TRBV12-3/TRBV12-4
d_call: .
j_call: TRBJ1-5
cdr3_aa: CASSFSQGQPQHF
cdr3_nt: TGTGCCAGCAGTTTCTCTCAGGGACAGCCCCAGCATTTT

clone_size: .
v_call: TRBV7-2
d_call: .
j_call: TRBJ1-4
cdr3_aa: CASSRGTSEKLFF
cdr3_nt: TGTGCCAGCAGCCGAGGGACTTCTGAAAAACTGTTTTTT

clone_size: .
v_call: TRBV19
d_call: .
j_call: TRBJ1-5
cdr3_aa: CASSSVGARQPQHF
cdr3_nt: TGTGCCAGTAGTAGTGTAGGGGCGCGGCAGCCCCAGCATTTT

clone_size: .
v_call: TRBV7-3
d_call: .
j_call: TRBJ2-2
cdr3_aa: CASSFGAGELFF
cdr3_nt: TGTGCCAGCAGCTTCGGGGCCGGGGAGCTGTTTTTT

clone_size: .
v_call: TRBV27
d_call: TRBD1
j_call: TRBJ1-1
cdr3_aa: CASSLRVRDRVPTEAFF
cdr3_nt: TGTGCCAGCAGTTTACGCGTTCGGGACAGGGTCCCAACTGAAGCTTTCTTT

clone_size: .
v_call: TRBV9
d_call: .
j_call: TRBJ2-3
cdr3_aa: CASSVAGTTTRDADTQYF
cdr3_nt: TGTGCCAGCAGCGTAGCTGGGACCACCACACGGGACGCAGATACGCAGTATTTT

clone_size: .
v_call: TRBV9
d_call: .
j_call: TRBJ2-3
cdr3_aa: CASSYERGAGKVTDTQYF
cdr3_nt: TGTGCCAGCAGCTACGAGAGGGGGGCGGGAAAGGTCACAGATACGCAGTATTTT

clone_size: once
v_call: TRBV12-5
d_call: .
j_call: TRBJ1-2
cdr3_aa: CASGLLTGGPHGYTF
cdr3_nt: TGTGCTAGTGGTTTGCTGACAGGCGGCCCCCATGGCTACACCTTC

clone_size: .
v_call: TRBV9
d_call: TRBD1
j_call: TRBJ1-3
cdr3_aa: CASSGYRGISGNTIYF
cdr3_nt: TGTGCCAGCAGCGGGTACAGGGGGATCTCTGGAAACACCATATATTTT

clone_size: .
v_call: TRBV7-2
d_call: .
j_call: TRBJ2-3
cdr3_aa: CASSKRGGETDTQYF
cdr3_nt: TGTGCCAGCAGCAAAAGAGGAGGGGAAACAGATACGCAGTATTTT

clone_size: .
v_call: TRBV6-6
d_call: .
j_call: TRBJ1-1
cdr3_aa: CASSPPETGDTEAFF
cdr3_nt: TGTGCCAGCAGCCCCCCTGAGACAGGCGACACTGAAGCTTTCTTT

clone_size: once
v_call: TRBV3-1/TRBV3-2
d_call: .
j_call: TRBJ2-5
cdr3_aa: CASSQWSIQKTQYF
cdr3_nt: TGTGCCAGCAGCCAATGGTCGATTCAGAAGACCCAGTACTTC

clone_size: .
v_call: TRBV11-2
d_call: TRBD1
j_call: TRBJ2-7
cdr3_aa: CASSWTGTGGYEQYF
cdr3_nt: TGTGCCAGCAGCTGGACCGGGACAGGGGGCTACGAGCAGTACTTC

clone_size: .
v_call: TRBV6-6
d_call: .
j_call: TRBJ2-4
cdr3_aa: CASSYSGQLAKNIQYF
cdr3_nt: TGTGCCAGCAGTTACTCGGGACAACTAGCCAAAAACATTCAGTACTTC

clone_size: .
v_call: TRBV19
d_call: .
j_call: TRBJ1-5
cdr3_aa: CASSNSGNQPQHF
cdr3_nt: TGTGCCAGTAGTAATTCGGGGAATCAGCCCCAGCATTTT

clone_size: .
v_call: TRBV28
d_call: TRBD1
j_call: TRBJ2-5
cdr3_aa: CASRRGRGTQYF
cdr3_nt: TGTGCCAGCAGAAGGGGGCGCGGGACCCAGTACTTC

clone_size: .
v_call: TRBV4-1
d_call: TRBD2
j_call: TRBJ2-1
cdr3_aa: CASSHEFDPSGRPEQFF
cdr3_nt: TGCGCCAGCAGCCATGAATTTGATCCTAGCGGGAGGCCTGAGCAGTTCTTC

clone_size: .
v_call: TRBV21-1
d_call: .
j_call: TRBJ1-1
cdr3_aa: CASSKMEEGDTEAFF
cdr3_nt: TGTGCCAGCAGCAAAATGGAGGAGGGGGACACTGAAGCTTTCTTT

clone_size: once
v_call: TRBV13
d_call: .
j_call: TRBJ1-3
cdr3_aa: CASSLGVPLGGNTIYF
cdr3_nt: TGTGCCAGCAGCTTGGGGGTACCTCTAGGAGGAAACACCATATATTTT

clone_size: .
v_call: TRBV7-2
d_call: .
j_call: TRBJ1-1
cdr3_aa: CASSLMGETEAFF
cdr3_nt: TGTGCCAGCAGCCTAATGGGTGAAACTGAAGCTTTCTTT

clone_size: .
v_call: TRBV19
d_call: .
j_call: TRBJ2-1
cdr3_aa: CASNSKGAASYNEQFF
cdr3_nt: TGTGCCAGTAACTCTAAAGGGGCGGCATCCTACAATGAGCAGTTCTTC

clone_size: .
v_call: TRBV9
d_call: .
j_call: TRBJ1-4
cdr3_aa: CANSPRTLLGTNEKLFF
cdr3_nt: TGTGCCAACAGCCCTCGGACGTTGCTGGGAACTAATGAAAAACTGTTTTTT

clone_size: .
v_call: TRBV7-2
d_call: .
j_call: TRBJ1-6
cdr3_aa: CASSQAWGNSPLHF
cdr3_nt: TGTGCCAGCAGCCAAGCTTGGGGTAATTCACCCCTCCACTTT

clone_size: .
v_call: TRBV11-3
d_call: .
j_call: TRBJ1-1
cdr3_aa: CASSLSSSMNTEAFF
cdr3_nt: TGTGCCAGCAGCTTATCATCCAGCATGAACACTGAAGCTTTCTTT

clone_size: .
v_call: TRBV28
d_call: .
j_call: TRBJ1-6
cdr3_aa: CASSFVAGPRPLHF
cdr3_nt: TGTGCCAGCAGTTTCGTTGCCGGCCCGAGACCCCTCCACTTT

clone_size: once
v_call: TRBV6-5
d_call: TRBD2
j_call: TRBJ2-1
cdr3_aa: CASKVRGGGYEQFF
cdr3_nt: TGTGCCAGCAAGGTCCGCGGGGGGGGCTATGAGCAGTTCTTC

clone_size: .
v_call: TRBV11-2
d_call: .
j_call: TRBJ1-1
cdr3_aa: CATRGGTIGNTEAFF
cdr3_nt: TGTGCCACCCGGGGGGGAACGATTGGGAACACTGAAGCTTTCTTT

clone_size: .
v_call: TRBV27
d_call: .
j_call: TRBJ1-6
cdr3_aa: CASSLYPGRTIGSYNSPLHF
cdr3_nt: TGTGCCAGCAGTTTATACCCGGGACGGACAATAGGTTCCTATAATTCACCCCTCCACTTT

clone_size: .
v_call: TRBV7-2
d_call: .
j_call: TRBJ1-2
cdr3_aa: CASSPGTYSNYGYTF
cdr3_nt: TGTGCCAGCAGCCCAGGGACCTATTCTAACTATGGCTACACCTTC

clone_size: .
v_call: TRBV4-3
d_call: .
j_call: TRBJ2-1
cdr3_aa: CASSQALFGEQFF
cdr3_nt: TGCGCCAGCAGCCAAGCTCTATTCGGTGAGCAGTTCTTC